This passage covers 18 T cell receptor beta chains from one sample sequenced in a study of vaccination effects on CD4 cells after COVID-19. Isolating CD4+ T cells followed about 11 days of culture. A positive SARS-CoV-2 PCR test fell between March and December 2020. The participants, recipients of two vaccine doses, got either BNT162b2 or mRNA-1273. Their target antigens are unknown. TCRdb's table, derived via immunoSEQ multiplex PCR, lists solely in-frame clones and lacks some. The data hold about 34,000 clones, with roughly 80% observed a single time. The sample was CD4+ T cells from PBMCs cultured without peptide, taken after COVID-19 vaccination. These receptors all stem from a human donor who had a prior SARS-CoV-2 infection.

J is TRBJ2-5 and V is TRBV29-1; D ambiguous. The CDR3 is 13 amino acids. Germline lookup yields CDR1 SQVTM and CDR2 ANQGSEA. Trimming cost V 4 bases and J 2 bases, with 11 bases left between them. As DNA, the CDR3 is TGCAGCGTTGTACGGTGGCAGCAAGAGACCCAGTACTTC. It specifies CSVVRWQQETQYF.

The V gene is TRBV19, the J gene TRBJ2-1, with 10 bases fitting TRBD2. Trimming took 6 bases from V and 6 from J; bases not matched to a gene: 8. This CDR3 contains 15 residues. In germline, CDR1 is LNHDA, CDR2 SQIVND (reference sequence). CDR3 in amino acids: CASRSPAGGGNEQFF. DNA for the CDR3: TGTGCCAGTAGATCCCCAGCGGGAGGGGGCAATGAGCAGTTCTTC.

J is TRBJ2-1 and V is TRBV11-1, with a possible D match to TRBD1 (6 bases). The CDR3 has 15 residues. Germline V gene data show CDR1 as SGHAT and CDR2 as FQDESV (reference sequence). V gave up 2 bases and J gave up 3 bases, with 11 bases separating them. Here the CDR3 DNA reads TGTGCCAGCAGCTTACCACCGGGACACTACAATGAGCAGTTCTTC. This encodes CASSLPPGHYNEQFF.

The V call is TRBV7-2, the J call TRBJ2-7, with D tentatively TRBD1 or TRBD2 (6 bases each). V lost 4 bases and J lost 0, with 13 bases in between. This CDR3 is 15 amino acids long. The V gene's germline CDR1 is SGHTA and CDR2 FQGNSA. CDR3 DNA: TGTGCCAGCAGCTGGCAAGGGGGGAGCTCCTACGAGCAGTACTTC. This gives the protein CASSWQGGSSYEQYF.

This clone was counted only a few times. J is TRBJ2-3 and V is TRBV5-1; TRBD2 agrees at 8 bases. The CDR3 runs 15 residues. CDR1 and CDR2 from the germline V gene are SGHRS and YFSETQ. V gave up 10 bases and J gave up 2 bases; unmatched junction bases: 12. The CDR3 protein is CAAKEGGGSTDTQYF. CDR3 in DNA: TGCGCCGCCAAGGAAGGCGGGGGGTCCACAGATACGCAGTATTTT.

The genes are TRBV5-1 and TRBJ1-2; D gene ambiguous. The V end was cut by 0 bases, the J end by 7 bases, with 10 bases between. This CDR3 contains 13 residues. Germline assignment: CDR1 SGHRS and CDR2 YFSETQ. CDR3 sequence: CASSLAGRSGYTF. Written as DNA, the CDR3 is TGCGCCAGCAGCTTGGCCGGCAGAAGTGGCTACACCTTC.

The CDR3 loop is CASRATSGGAWEQFF. The CDR3 bases are TGTGCCAGCAGGGCGACTAGCGGGGGGGCCTGGGAGCAGTTCTTC. The chain couples TRBV27 to TRBJ2-1; 14 bases align to TRBD2. CDR1 is MNHEY and CDR2 is SMNVEV in the germline V gene (reference sequence). The J segment lost 10 bases and the V segment lost 6 bases, leaving 8 bases of the junction unmatched. CDR3 length equals 15 residues.

The DNA for the CDR3 is TGTGCCTGGAGTGTACAGGTCATGTGGGGCAGGAGAACCTACGAGCAGTACTTC. The encoded protein is CAWSVQVMWGRRTYEQYF. J is TRBJ2-7 and V is TRBV30; a possible D gene is TRBD1 (5 bases). Germline lookup yields CDR1 GTSNPN and CDR2 SVGIG (reference sequence). The CDR3 is 18 amino acids. V lost 0 bases and J 2 bases, leaving 23 bases between the germline ends.

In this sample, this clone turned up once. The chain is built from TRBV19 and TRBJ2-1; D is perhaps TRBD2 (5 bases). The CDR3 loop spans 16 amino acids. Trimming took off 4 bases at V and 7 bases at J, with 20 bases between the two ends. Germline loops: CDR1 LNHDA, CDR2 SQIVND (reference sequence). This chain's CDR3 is CASSNVGAHRRNEQFF. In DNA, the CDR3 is TGTGCCAGTAGTAACGTAGGCGCTCATAGGAGGAATGAGCAGTTCTTC.

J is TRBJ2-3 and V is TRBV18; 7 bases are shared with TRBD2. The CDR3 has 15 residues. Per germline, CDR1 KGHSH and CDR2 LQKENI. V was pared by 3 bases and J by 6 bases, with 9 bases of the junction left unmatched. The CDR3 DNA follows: TGTGCCAGCTCACCGAGTAACGGACTAGTTGATACGCAGTATTTT. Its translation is CASSPSNGLVDTQYF.

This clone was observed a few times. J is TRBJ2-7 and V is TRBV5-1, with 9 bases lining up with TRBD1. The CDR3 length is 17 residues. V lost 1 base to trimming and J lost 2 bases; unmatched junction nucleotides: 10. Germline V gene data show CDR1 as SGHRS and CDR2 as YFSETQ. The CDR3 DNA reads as TGCGCCAGCAGCTTGTTGGGCTTAGGGACAGGGACCTACGAGCAGTACTTC. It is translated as CASSLLGLGTGTYEQYF. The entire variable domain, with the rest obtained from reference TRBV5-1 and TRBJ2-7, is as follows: KAGVTQTPRYLIKTRGQQVTLSCSPISGHRSVSWYQQTPGQGLQFLFEYFSETQRNKGNFPGRFSGRQFSNSRSEMNVSTLELGDSALYLCASSLLGLGTGTYEQYFGPGTRLTVT.

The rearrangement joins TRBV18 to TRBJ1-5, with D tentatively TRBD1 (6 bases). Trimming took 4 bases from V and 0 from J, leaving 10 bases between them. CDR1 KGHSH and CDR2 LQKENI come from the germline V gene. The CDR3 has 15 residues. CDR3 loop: CASSRTVNSNQPQHF. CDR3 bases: TGTGCCAGCTCACGGACAGTAAATAGCAATCAGCCCCAGCATTTT.

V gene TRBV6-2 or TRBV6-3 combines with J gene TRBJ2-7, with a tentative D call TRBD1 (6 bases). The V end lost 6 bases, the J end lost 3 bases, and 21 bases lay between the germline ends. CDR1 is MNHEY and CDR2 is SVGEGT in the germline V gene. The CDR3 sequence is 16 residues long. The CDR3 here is CASSSPLRTALYEQYF. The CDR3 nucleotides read TGTGCCAGCAGCTCACCCCTCCGGACAGCCCTCTACGAGCAGTACTTC.

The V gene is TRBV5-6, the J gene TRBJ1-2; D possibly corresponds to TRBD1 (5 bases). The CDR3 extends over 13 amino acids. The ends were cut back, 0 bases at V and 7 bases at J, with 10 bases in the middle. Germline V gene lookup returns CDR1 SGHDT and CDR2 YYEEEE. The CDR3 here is CASSLERGSGYTF. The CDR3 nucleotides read TGTGCCAGCAGCTTGGAGAGGGGCAGTGGCTACACCTTC.

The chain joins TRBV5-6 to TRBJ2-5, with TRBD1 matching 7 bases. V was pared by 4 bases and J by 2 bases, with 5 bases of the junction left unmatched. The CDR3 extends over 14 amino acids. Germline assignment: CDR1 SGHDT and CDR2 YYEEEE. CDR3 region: CASSPGTVQETQYF. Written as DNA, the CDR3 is TGTGCCAGCAGCCCCGGGACAGTACAAGAGACCCAGTACTTC.

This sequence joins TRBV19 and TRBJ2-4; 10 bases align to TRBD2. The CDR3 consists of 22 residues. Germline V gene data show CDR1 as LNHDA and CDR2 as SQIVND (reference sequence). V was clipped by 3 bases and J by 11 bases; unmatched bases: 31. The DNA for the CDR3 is TGTGCCAGTAGTATCAGGACTAGCGGAGAGAATCTAGCCATTGGCCTTCGTTTTTTTCAGTACTTC. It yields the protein CASSIRTSGENLAIGLRFFQYF.

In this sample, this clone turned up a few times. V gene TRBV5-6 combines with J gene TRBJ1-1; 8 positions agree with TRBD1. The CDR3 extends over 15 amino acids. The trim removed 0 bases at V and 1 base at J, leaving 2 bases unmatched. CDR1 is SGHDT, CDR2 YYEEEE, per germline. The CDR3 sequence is CASSLGQGWNTEAFF. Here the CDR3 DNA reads TGTGCCAGCAGCTTGGGACAGGGGTGGAACACTGAAGCTTTCTTT.

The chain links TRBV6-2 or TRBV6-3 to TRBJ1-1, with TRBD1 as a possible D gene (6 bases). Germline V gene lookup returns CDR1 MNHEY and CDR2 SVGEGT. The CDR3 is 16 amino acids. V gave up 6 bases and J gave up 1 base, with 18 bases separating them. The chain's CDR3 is CASSSVGGGGNTEAFF. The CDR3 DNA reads TGTGCCAGCAGCTCCGTCGGCGGAGGGGGGAACACTGAAGCTTTCTTT.